This TCR beta chain was identified during a study of T-cell memory formation after mild COVID-19. A single record per CDR3 protein comes from TCRdb applying MiXCR to the 5' RACE reads. The repertoire holds a few hundred thousand distinct CDR3 sequences, with around 27% as singletons. This receptor was identified in an adult woman who had mild COVID-19 (a few samples of this study predate the infection). Cell type and time point are not known. The sequenced sample consisted of PBMCs or a T cell subset sorted from them (not recorded which).

CDR3 sequence: CASSAGTRNEQFF. CDR3 DNA sequence: TGTGCCAGTTCAGCGGGTACACGGAATGAGCAGTTCTTC. This chain links TRBV7-6 with TRBJ2-1; possibly TRBD2 for D (6 bases). There are 13 residues in the CDR3. Per the germline V gene, CDR1 is SGHVS and CDR2 is FNYEAQ. V was cut by 9 bases and J by 7 bases, with 16 bases left in between.